This TCR beta chain was recorded in a study of T cell responses to AZD1222 COVID-19 vaccine. Findings and caveats of the study: Clonal diversity may have been underestimated, and the donors were mostly white British, with more females than males. Among AZD1222 vaccinees, only 5 to 7 were seropositive at baseline.

As for this clone: Antigen: not known.

The CDR3 covers 16 residues. V lost 3 bases to trimming and J lost 0 bases, with 9 bases between them. CDR1 is MNHNS, CDR2 SASEGT, per germline. Produced via immunoSEQ multiplex PCR; TCRdb's table is partial and in-frame only. The sample records 130,000 or so clones, 80% to 95% being singletons. The sample in question was peripheral blood, obtained 28 days after the second dose of the MenACWY control vaccine. The chain has TRBV6-1 and TRBJ1-6; D not resolved. The TCR was taken from an adult who received the MenACWY meningococcal vaccine as a control. CDR3 residues: CASSEGSSSYNSPLHF. The CDR3 DNA reads as TGTGCCAGCAGTGAGGGGTCCAGCTCCTATAATTCACCCCTCCACTTT.